What follows are 2 T cell receptor beta chains derived from one specimen sequenced in a study of a mutant IDH1 vaccine in newly diagnosed glioma (dated by TCRdb to the early 2020s). These TCRs are of unknown antigen specificity. The library came from the immunoSEQ multiplex PCR assay. TCRdb stores this immuneACCESS table with in-frame sequences only. Part of the clones is absent; in the studies checked, under half of the shortfall reflects unresolved V genes, and no reason is known for the rest. In this sample the table shows more than 25,000 clones, approximately 79% of which occur a single time. The ten largest clones add up to about 9.3% of the sample. Per the publication, the time point label means: week 35, safety follow-up. A 20-mer mutant IDH1 peptide at 300 micrograms in Montanide made up each vaccine dose, which was injected subcutaneously together with topical imiquimod. This specimen was PBMCs, taken from a glioma patient whose treatment included an IDH1 peptide vaccine. The origin of the receptors is a woman younger than 45 with glioma. Some clones in this sample may be carry-over from other donors' samples.

A few counts support this clone. J is TRBJ1-1 and V is TRBV29-1; the match to TRBD1 covers 9 bases. The germline V gene encodes CDR1 SQVTM and CDR2 ANQGSEA. After removal of 6 bases from V and 10 bases from J, the junction contained 12 bases not matched to a gene. The CDR3 is 13 residues long. The CDR3 protein is CSVAPGQGFLAFF. The CDR3 region has the DNA TGCAGCGTGGCGCCGGGACAGGGTTTTCTAGCTTTCTTT.

The V gene is TRBV18, the J gene TRBJ2-7; D might be TRBD1 or TRBD2, each matching 6 bases. The CDR3 totals 16 residues. The V end was cut by 4 bases, the J end by 4 bases, with 20 bases between. Germline lookup yields CDR1 KGHSH and CDR2 LQKENI. The CDR3 reads CASSLSYNGGKYEQYF. CDR3 nucleotides: TGTGCCAGCTCACTCAGCTACAACGGGGGCAAGTACGAGCAGTACTTC.